The 25 T cell receptor beta chains reported below all come from one sample, sequenced in a study of OX40 agonist ivuxolimab in advanced cancers. The data were produced by immunoSEQ multiplex PCR, yet TCRdb's version contains in-frame clones alone and is incomplete. The sample lists under 40,000 clones, roughly 87% occurring once. The input for sequencing was CD4+ or CD8+ T cells sorted from blood, taken in a trial of the OX40 agonist ivuxolimab. Receptor source: an adult with an advanced solid tumor such as melanoma, head and neck, liver or kidney cancer.

The chain uses TRBV7-6 and TRBJ2-5, with TRBD2 as a possible D gene (6 bases). Matching the DNA end better, TRBJ2-7 makes the J call doubtful. The CDR3 totals 16 residues. Germline loops: CDR1 SGHVS, CDR2 FNYEAQ. CDR3 in DNA: TGTGCCAGCAGCCTCGGGGACTTCCAACCCTACTACGAGCAGTACTTC. Its translation is CASSLGDFQPYYEQYF.

The rearrangement links TRBV19 to TRBJ1-1; D gene unclear. The V gene lost 7 bases and the J gene lost 0 bases, with 9 bases spanning the gap. Germline CDR1 LNHDA, CDR2 SQIVND (reference sequence). This CDR3 is built from 13 residues. The chain's CDR3 is CASTMAVNTEAFF. The CDR3 coding sequence is TGTGCCAGTACCATGGCGGTGAACACTGAAGCTTTCTTT.

The chain combines TRBV6-6 with TRBJ1-1, with D possibly TRBD1 on 5 matching bases. The V end lost 8 bases, the J end lost 5 bases, and 12 bases lay between the germline ends. The germline CDR1 and CDR2 sequences are MNHNY and SVGAGI (reference sequence). The CDR3 is 12 amino acids. In nucleotides, the CDR3 is TGTGCCAGCGGATTGACAGCAACTGAAGCTTTCTTT. It codes for CASGLTATEAFF.

This sequence joins TRBV6-1 and TRBJ2-1; D is possibly TRBD2 (6 bases). Trimming left V 3 bases short and J 7 bases short, with 7 bases between. The CDR3 consists of 12 residues. Germline values: CDR1 MNHNS, CDR2 SASEGT. The CDR3 loop reads CASSELANEQFF. The DNA of the CDR3 is TGTGCCAGCAGTGAGCTAGCGAATGAGCAGTTCTTC.

In this sample, this clone turned up once. The chain combines TRBV9 with TRBJ2-7; D possibly matches TRBD1 or TRBD2 (5 bases each). Germline loops: CDR1 SGDLS, CDR2 YYNGEE. There are 14 residues in the CDR3. Trimming left V 3 bases short and J 5 bases short, with 15 bases between. This chain's CDR3 is CASSARGDGHEQYF. In DNA form, the CDR3 reads TGTGCCAGCAGCGCGCGAGGGGATGGCCACGAGCAGTACTTC.

The V call is TRBV15, the J call TRBJ2-1; tentatively, D is TRBD2 (6 bases). This CDR3 is built from 13 residues. With 3 bases removed from V and 10 bases from J, the gap between germline ends came to 13 bases. Germline V gives CDR1 LNHNV, CDR2 YYDKDF (reference sequence). CDR3 residues: CATSREEGWEQFF. CDR3 nucleotide sequence: TGTGCCACCAGCAGGGAGGAGGGCTGGGAGCAGTTCTTC.

This chain uses TRBV7-8 with TRBJ1-5; D may be TRBD1 (5 bases). V was pared by 5 bases and J by 2 bases, with 19 bases between. CDR3 length equals 17 residues. Germline values: CDR1 SGHVS, CDR2 FQNEAQ. CDR3 in amino acids: CASSRKVGDLGNQPQHF. CDR3 sequence (DNA): TGTGCCAGCAGCCGGAAAGTGGGGGATCTGGGCAATCAGCCCCAGCATTTT.

J is TRBJ2-2 and V is TRBV29-1; D is ambiguous. Germline-derived CDR1 and CDR2 are SQVTM and ANQGSEA. This CDR3 contains 13 residues. Between the trimmed V and J ends, which lost 1 base and 2 bases, there was a span of 5 bases. CDR3: CSVEVQNTGELFF. The CDR3 nucleotides are TGCAGCGTTGAAGTCCAAAACACCGGGGAGCTGTTTTTT.

This clone was observed a single time. The chain combines TRBV6-5 with TRBJ2-1; the match to TRBD1 covers 11 bases. Trimming took 2 bases from V and 9 from J; bases not matched to a gene: 9. This CDR3 has 16 residues. Germline lookup yields CDR1 MNHEY and CDR2 SVGAGI. The CDR3 protein is CASSYPAGTGGIEQFF. The CDR3 coding sequence is TGTGCCAGCAGTTACCCCGCCGGGACAGGGGGAATTGAGCAGTTCTTC.

The chain uses TRBV7-2 and TRBJ2-2; TRBD1 agrees at 8 bases. With V trimmed by 5 bases and J by 5 bases, 10 bases remained unmatched. Germline lookup yields CDR1 SGHTA and CDR2 FQGNSA. The CDR3 is 16 amino acids. CDR3 in DNA: TGTGCCAGCAGCCCTACCGGACAGGGAGGTACCGGGGAGCTGTTTTTT. Protein: CASSPTGQGGTGELFF.

The rearrangement uses TRBV2 and TRBJ2-7, with D maybe TRBD1 (6 bases). Germline-derived CDR1 and CDR2 are SNHLY and FYNNEI. Trimming left V 6 bases short and J 2 bases short, with 17 bases between. The CDR3 is 15 amino acids. The CDR3 DNA sequence: TGTGCCAGCAGCCAACCCGGGACACGAACCTACGAGCAGTACTTC. Translation: CASSQPGTRTYEQYF.

The genes are TRBV4-1 and TRBJ1-1; no clear D gene. This CDR3 is 14 amino acids long. V was pared by 4 bases and J by 5 bases, with 14 bases between. Germline lookup yields CDR1 MGHRA and CDR2 YSYEKL. This chain's CDR3 is CASSPKALDTEAFF. CDR3 bases: TGCGCCAGCAGCCCAAAGGCCCTGGATACTGAAGCTTTCTTT.

The genes are TRBV19 and TRBJ1-6; no firm D call. Germline V gives CDR1 LNHDA, CDR2 SQIVND (reference sequence). Trimming removed 3 bases at V and 7 bases at J, with 7 bases between. The CDR3 consists of 13 residues. The CDR3 spells CASSMSRNSPLHF. CDR3 nucleotide sequence: TGTGCCAGTAGTATGAGTCGGAATTCACCCCTCCACTTT.

The V gene is TRBV28, the J gene TRBJ2-7; 7 bases line up with TRBD1. Trimming at V came to 5 bases and at J to 6 bases, leaving 10 bases not matched to a gene. The CDR3 loop spans 14 amino acids. CDR1 and CDR2 from the germline V gene are MDHEN and SYDVKM. The CDR3 is CASSPTGSRVEQYF. Here the CDR3 DNA reads TGTGCCAGCAGTCCGACAGGGTCACGGGTCGAGCAGTACTTC.

The chain has TRBV4-2 and TRBJ2-1; D unclear. Per the germline V gene, CDR1 is LGHNA and CDR2 is YNFKEQ. CDR3 size: 13 residues. Trimming took off 1 base at V and 7 bases at J, with 8 bases between the two ends. As DNA, the CDR3 is TGTGCCAGCAGCCAAGGCTTAGGGAATGAGCAGTTCTTC. Translating it yields CASSQGLGNEQFF.

The V gene is TRBV5-4, the J gene TRBJ1-1; D perhaps matches TRBD1 (5 bases). Trimming took off 4 bases at V and 1 base at J, with 8 bases between the two ends. The germline V gene has CDR1 SGHNT and CDR2 YYREEE (reference sequence). The CDR3 runs to 13 residues. The CDR3 loop is CASSPGQNTEAFF. DNA of the CDR3: TGTGCCAGCAGCCCAGGACAGAACACTGAAGCTTTCTTT.

The rearrangement uses TRBV27 and TRBJ2-1; D might be TRBD2 (6 bases). V gave up 3 bases and J gave up 10 bases, with 13 bases separating them. From germline, CDR1 is MNHEY and CDR2 SMNVEV (reference sequence). This CDR3 region has 13 residues. The CDR3 protein is CASSLTRLGEQFF. The DNA for the CDR3 is TGTGCCAGCAGTTTGACTAGACTTGGCGAGCAGTTCTTC.

The chain joins TRBV6-5 to TRBJ2-2; D perhaps matches TRBD1 (6 bases). V was trimmed by 4 bases and J by 0 bases, leaving 9 bases between them. The CDR3 covers 15 residues. The germline gives CDR1 MNHEY, CDR2 SVGAGI. The CDR3 bases are TGTGCCAGCAGTTTGCCAGGGGCGAACACCGGGGAGCTGTTTTTT. This sequence encodes CASSLPGANTGELFF.

The V and J genes are TRBV5-1 and TRBJ1-3; no definite D call. CDR3 length: 14 amino acids. Germline values: CDR1 SGHRS, CDR2 YFSETQ. The germline V and J ends were trimmed by 0 bases and 8 bases, with 12 bases remaining between them. The CDR3, as DNA: TGCGCCAGCAGCTTGGCACTCTTTGGGGACACCATATATTTT. It yields the protein CASSLALFGDTIYF.

The rearrangement uses TRBV6-5 and TRBJ1-4; the D is unclear. V was cut by 5 bases and J by 6 bases, with 10 bases left in between. The germline CDR1 and CDR2 sequences are MNHEY and SVGAGI. CDR3 length: 13 amino acids. CDR3 protein: CASSQLGDEKLFF. In DNA form, the CDR3 reads TGTGCCAGCAGTCAGCTGGGCGATGAAAAACTGTTTTTT.

The chain combines TRBV5-1 with TRBJ2-5, with a tentative D call TRBD2 (7 bases). This CDR3 contains 18 residues. Trimming removed 0 bases at V and 4 bases at J, with 22 bases between. CDR1 is SGHRS and CDR2 is YFSETQ in the germline V gene. The CDR3 nucleotides are TGCGCCAGCAGCTTGGAGAGGGACACAGCGAGGGGGGGAGAGACCCAGTACTTC. Translation gives CASSLERDTARGGETQYF.

The J gene is TRBJ2-7, the V gene TRBV6-1; perhaps TRBD2 as D (6 bases). CDR1 and CDR2 from the germline V gene are MNHNS and SASEGT. V lost 3 bases and J lost 1, with 16 bases in between. The CDR3 extends over 16 amino acids. CDR3 DNA: TGTGCCAGCAGTGAGAGGAGGGTTGGAGTTTCCTACGAGCAGTACTTC. This sequence encodes CASSERRVGVSYEQYF.

The chain joins TRBV5-1 to TRBJ2-3; 8 positions agree with TRBD2. Germline V gives CDR1 SGHRS, CDR2 YFSETQ. The ends lost 5 bases at V and 0 bases at J; junction bases unmatched: 8. This CDR3 spans 16 amino acids. The CDR3 DNA reads TGCGCCAGCAGTCCGGGACTAGAACCTAGCACAGATACGCAGTATTTT. Its protein is CASSPGLEPSTDTQYF.

The chain carries TRBV11-2 and TRBJ2-7, with 9 bases lining up with TRBD2. Germline V lookup: CDR1 SGHAT, CDR2 FQNNGV. The CDR3 totals 14 residues. The junction had 1 base not matched to a gene; V was cut back by 3 bases and J by 1 base. CDR3 in DNA: TGTGCCAGCAGCTTTAGCGGGGGTTCCTACGAGCAGTACTTC. The encoded protein is CASSFSGGSYEQYF.

In this sample, this clone turned up once. The chain combines TRBV4-3 with TRBJ2-2, with 7 positions matching TRBD2. This CDR3 comprises 20 residues. Unmatched junction bases numbered 13, after V lost 0 bases and J lost 0 bases. The germline V gene has CDR1 LGHNA and CDR2 YSLEER. This chain's CDR3 is CASSQDSVKRGYANTGELFF. CDR3 nucleotides: TGCGCCAGCAGCCAAGACTCCGTGAAGCGGGGTTACGCGAACACCGGGGAGCTGTTTTTT.